Shown below are 26 T cell receptor beta chains from a single sample sequenced in a study of T cells in Graves' hyperthyroidism and ophthalmopathy. RNA transcripts were the template for amplifying TCR beta CDR3 regions. The primer set for the first-round RT-PCR of the TCR CDR3 was HTBI. TCRdb reprocessed the multiplex PCR reads via MiXCR and lists one record per CDR3 protein. The data show hundreds of thousands of distinct CDR3 sequences, 35% to 55% seen once. Sequencing input: peripheral blood or thyroid tissue (not recorded which). The receptor source for this set is a woman younger than 30 with Graves' hyperthyroidism.

The DNA for the CDR3 is TGTGCCGGCTCAGGAAGGGACGAGCAGTACTTC. It is translated as CAGSGRDEQYF. The genes are TRBV7-9 and TRBJ2-7; D is unclear. This CDR3 contains 11 residues. CDR1 SEHNR and CDR2 FQNEAQ come from the germline V gene (reference sequence). V was trimmed by 11 bases and J by 5 bases, leaving 13 bases between them. Supplemented by reference TRBV7-9 and TRBJ2-7, the full variable domain reads DTGVSQNPRHKITKRGQNVTFRCDPISEHNRLYWYRQTLGQGPEFLTYFQNEAQLEKSRLLSDRFSAERPKGSFSTLEIQRTEQGDSAMYLCAGSGRDEQYFGPGTRLTVT.

The chain recombines TRBV16 with TRBJ1-4; no firm D call. This CDR3 comprises 15 residues. Germline V gene data show CDR1 as KGHSY and CDR2 as FQNENV. The germline V and J ends were trimmed by 4 bases and 0 bases, with 9 bases remaining between them. In nucleotides, the CDR3 is TGTGCCAGCAGCCCCATCGATGCAACTAATGAAAAACTGTTTTTT. Amino acid sequence: CASSPIDATNEKLFF.

For the CDR3, the DNA is TGTGCCACCAGTGACCCACTCAGGCCCTACGAGCAGTACTTC. Amino acids: CATSDPLRPYEQYF. The J gene is TRBJ2-7, the V gene TRBV24-1; D ambiguous. V lost 4 bases and J lost 2, with 11 bases in between. Germline loops: CDR1 KGHDR, CDR2 SFDVKD. The length of the CDR3 is 14 residues.

This clonotype was recorded a few times. The chain has TRBV7-8 and TRBJ2-5; no clear D. V shed 4 bases and J shed 2 bases, with 11 bases lying between them. CDR3 length equals 14 residues. The V gene's germline CDR1 is SGHVS and CDR2 FQNEAQ. The CDR3, as DNA: TGTGCCAGCAGCTCCTTCGGCAGGCAAGAGACCCAGTACTTC. It encodes CASSSFGRQETQYF.

The chain joins TRBV2 to TRBJ1-5; 7 bases are shared with TRBD1. Germline trimming cut 4 bases from V and 0 bases from J; bases unmatched to any gene: 6. In germline, CDR1 is SNHLY, CDR2 FYNNEI. The CDR3 sequence is 16 residues long. CDR3 coding DNA: TGTGCCAGCAGTGGCCAGACAGGGCGTAGCAATCAGCCCCAGCATTTT. Translating it yields CASSGQTGRSNQPQHF.

This chain connects TRBV12-3 or TRBV12-4 to TRBJ1-5; D gene uncertain. The V end was cut by 4 bases, the J end by 6 bases, with 10 bases between. The CDR3 extends over 13 amino acids. CDR3 in DNA: TGTGCCAGCAGTTGGAGGGTTTCTCAGCCCCAGCATTTT. Protein product: CASSWRVSQPQHF.

The gene calls are TRBV19 and TRBJ1-5; a possible D gene is TRBD1 (5 bases). This CDR3 spans 15 amino acids. Looked up from germline, CDR1 is LNHDA and CDR2 is SQIVND (reference sequence). V was pared by 3 bases and J by 2 bases, with 11 bases between. CDR3 nucleotides: TGTGCCAGTAGTATGGCAGGGTGGGGCAATCAGCCCCAGCATTTT. Protein: CASSMAGWGNQPQHF.

The gene calls are TRBV5-4 and TRBJ1-1; maybe TRBD1 (5 bases). This CDR3 region has 18 residues. Trimming removed 4 bases at V and 3 bases at J, with 25 bases between. Per the germline V gene, CDR1 is SGHNT and CDR2 is YYREEE (reference sequence). CDR3 sequence: CASSLRPGRSSSDTEAFF. CDR3 in DNA: TGTGCCAGCAGCCTCAGGCCGGGACGCTCCTCATCGGACACTGAAGCTTTCTTT.

The chain is built from TRBV7-9 and TRBJ2-5, with TRBD1 as a possible D gene (5 bases). The CDR3 loop spans 15 amino acids. The V end lost 1 base, the J end lost 1 base, and 10 bases lay between the germline ends. Per the germline V gene, CDR1 is SEHNR and CDR2 is FQNEAQ (reference sequence). CDR3 in amino acids: CASSLGQTPQETQYF. CDR3 sequence (DNA): TGTGCCAGCAGCTTAGGACAGACCCCCCAAGAGACCCAGTACTTC.

The V call is TRBV29-1, the J call TRBJ1-1; D unresolved. The germline CDR1 and CDR2 sequences are SQVTM and ANQGSEA. CDR3 length: 12 amino acids. V dropped 3 bases and J dropped 3 bases, with 8 bases sitting between them. This chain's CDR3 is CSVERAYTEAFF. CDR3 DNA sequence: TGCAGCGTTGAGAGGGCCTACACTGAAGCTTTCTTT.

J is TRBJ2-7 and V is TRBV2, with D unclear. The CDR3 covers 14 residues. Germline assignment: CDR1 SNHLY and CDR2 FYNNEI. Deletions cut 5 bases from V and 5 bases from J, with 16 bases between. The CDR3 spells CASSLTPFGDEQYF. The CDR3 nucleotides read TGTGCCAGCAGTTTGACACCGTTTGGGGACGAGCAGTACTTC.

This clonotype occurred many times. The chain links TRBV7-9 to TRBJ1-1; possible D gene TRBD1, 5 bases. The CDR3 is 14 amino acids. Trimming took off 4 bases at V and 2 bases at J, with 11 bases between the two ends. Per the germline V gene, CDR1 is SEHNR and CDR2 is FQNEAQ (reference sequence). The CDR3 loop reads CASSYQGGNTEAFF. Written as DNA, the CDR3 is TGTGCCAGCAGCTATCAGGGAGGCAACACTGAAGCTTTCTTT.

The rearrangement links TRBV15 to TRBJ2-5; 10 positions agree with TRBD1. V lost 5 bases to trimming and J lost 5 bases; unmatched junction nucleotides: 2. Looked up from germline, CDR1 is LNHNV and CDR2 is YYDKDF (reference sequence). The CDR3 runs to 13 residues. The DNA for the CDR3 is TGTGCCACCAGCGGGGGACAGGGGGAGACCCAGTACTTC. Residues: CATSGGQGETQYF.

The rearrangement links TRBV6-5 to TRBJ1-2; 8 nucleotides align to TRBD1. This CDR3 has 15 residues. The J segment lost 1 base and the V segment lost 5 bases, leaving 6 bases of the junction unmatched. The germline gives CDR1 MNHEY, CDR2 SVGAGI. CDR3 amino acids: CASSQRTGSNYGYTF. The CDR3 nucleotides are TGTGCCAGCAGTCAGCGGACAGGGAGTAACTATGGCTACACCTTC.

The rearrangement links TRBV4-2 to TRBJ2-7; 9 positions match TRBD1. With V trimmed by 0 bases and J by 1 base, 4 bases remained unmatched. The CDR3 is 16 amino acids. Germline assignment: CDR1 LGHNA and CDR2 YNFKEQ. DNA of the CDR3: TGTGCCAGCAGCCAAGAGGGGACAGGGCTTTCCTACGAGCAGTACTTC. Residues: CASSQEGTGLSYEQYF.

This clonotype was counted only a few times. The V and J genes are TRBV7-2 and TRBJ1-1; no clear D. V dropped 1 base and J dropped 6 bases, with 18 bases sitting between them. The CDR3 has 16 residues. Germline lookup yields CDR1 SGHTA and CDR2 FQGNSA. The CDR3: CASSLDHGRRPPEAFF. In nucleotides, the CDR3 is TGTGCCAGCAGCTTAGATCATGGTCGGCGGCCACCTGAAGCTTTCTTT. Full variable domain (remainder filled in from reference TRBV7-2 and TRBJ1-1): GAGVSQSPSNKVTEKGKDVELRCDPISGHTALYWYRQSLGQGLEFLIYFQGNSAPDKSGLPSDRFSAERTGGSVSTLTIQRTQQEDSAVYLCASSLDHGRRPPEAFFGQGTRLTVV.

This clonotype was recorded at least ten times. V gene TRBV15 combines with J gene TRBJ1-3, with D possibly TRBD1 on 5 matching bases. Per the germline V gene, CDR1 is LNHNV and CDR2 is YYDKDF (reference sequence). The CDR3 runs to 15 residues. Trimming pared 3 bases from V and 2 bases from J, leaving 11 bases between. The CDR3: CATSRNRNAGNTIYF. The CDR3 coding sequence is TGTGCCACCAGCAGGAACAGGAACGCTGGAAACACCATATATTTT.

This clonotype occurred once. The chain joins TRBV20-1 to TRBJ2-3; maybe TRBD1 (9 bases). V was pared by 6 bases and J by 6 bases, with 19 bases between. Germline assignment: CDR1 DFQATT and CDR2 SNEGSKA (reference sequence). This CDR3 is built from 14 residues. CDR3 sequence (DNA): TGCAGTGCCGTAGCGGGACAGGGTCGCGATACGCAGTATTTT. This codes for CSAVAGQGRDTQYF.

The chain recombines TRBV2 with TRBJ2-6; the D gene is possibly TRBD1 (6 bases). The CDR3 is made up of 14 amino acids. Germline loops: CDR1 SNHLY, CDR2 FYNNEI. V was pared by 2 bases and J by 4 bases, with 6 bases between. The CDR3 region is CASSEQGGANVLTF. As DNA, the CDR3 is TGTGCCAGCAGTGAACAGGGGGGGGCCAACGTCCTGACTTTC.

The chain carries TRBV18 and TRBJ2-7; D may be TRBD2 (6 bases). The CDR3 contains 15 residues. V shed 1 base and J shed 6 bases, with 16 bases lying between them. Germline CDR1 is KGHSH and CDR2 is LQKENI. CDR3 region: CASSPLGQDGGEQYF. The DNA for the CDR3 is TGTGCCAGCTCACCACTAGGGCAGGACGGGGGCGAGCAGTACTTC.

This clonotype was detected once. The rearrangement joins TRBV7-8 to TRBJ1-1, with 11 bases aligning to TRBD1. V was pared by 5 bases and J by 5 bases, with 7 bases of the junction left unmatched. This CDR3 region has 15 residues. CDR1 and CDR2 from the germline V gene are SGHVS and FQNEAQ. DNA of the CDR3: TGTGCCAGCAGCCGGGACAGGGGGTTAAGGACTGAAGCTTTCTTT. Amino acids: CASSRDRGLRTEAFF.

The chain recombines TRBV2 with TRBJ1-5, with D possibly being TRBD1 (5 bases). The V end was cut by 0 bases, the J end by 6 bases, with 9 bases between. The germline CDR1 and CDR2 sequences are SNHLY and FYNNEI. The CDR3 has 14 amino acids. CDR3: CASSEAGLGQPQHF. CDR3 coding DNA: TGTGCCAGCAGTGAAGCGGGGCTCGGTCAGCCCCAGCATTTT.

About this clonotype: This may come from a read error, since a much larger clone is one base off. J is TRBJ2-7 and V is TRBV20-1, with D unresolved. CDR1 is DFQATT and CDR2 is SNEGSKA in the germline V gene (reference sequence). This CDR3 has 12 residues. The CDR3 sequence: CSARVGLYQQYF. The CDR3 bases are TGCAGTGCTAGAGTAGGGCTCTACCAGCAGTACTTC.

In this sample, this clonotype turned up a few times. This sequence joins TRBV25-1 and TRBJ2-3; 10 bases line up with TRBD2. The CDR3 runs 16 residues. The trim removed 4 bases at V and 0 bases at J, leaving 4 bases unmatched. The germline V gene encodes CDR1 MGHDK and CDR2 SYGVNS. CDR3 sequence (DNA): TGTGCCAGCAGTGTCGGACTAGCGGCTAGCACAGATACGCAGTATTTT. This gives the protein CASSVGLAASTDTQYF.

Note on this clonotype: At one of its ends the junction is not consistent with the germline gene, which may arise from a read error. The DNA of the CDR3 is TGCGCCAGCAGCCAGGGGACGGGAATGACCTACGAGCAGTACTTC. Protein: CASSQGTGMTYEQYF. This chain joins TRBV7-2 and TRBJ2-7; a possible D gene is TRBD1 (6 bases). Germline V gene sequence: CDR1 SGHTA, CDR2 FQGNSA. The length of the CDR3 is 15 residues.

This clonotype was counted at least ten times. This chain connects TRBV29-1 to TRBJ2-5, with 9 bases fitting TRBD1. Germline CDR1 and CDR2: SQVTM and ANQGSEA. Germline trimming cut 1 base from V and 4 bases from J; bases unmatched to any gene: 4. This CDR3 has 14 residues. The CDR3 bases are TGCAGCGTTGAAGCGCAGGGACAGGGAGAGACCCAGTACTTC. Protein product: CSVEAQGQGETQYF.